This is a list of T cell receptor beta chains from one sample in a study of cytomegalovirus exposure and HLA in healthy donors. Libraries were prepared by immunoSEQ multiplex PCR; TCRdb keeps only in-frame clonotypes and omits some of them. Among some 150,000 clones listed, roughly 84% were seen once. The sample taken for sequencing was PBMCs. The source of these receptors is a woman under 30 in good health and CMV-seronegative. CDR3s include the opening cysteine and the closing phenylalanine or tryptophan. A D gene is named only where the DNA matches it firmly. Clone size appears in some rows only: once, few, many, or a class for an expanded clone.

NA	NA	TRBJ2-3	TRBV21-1	CASSARPGQGANTDTQYF	TGTGCCAGCAGCGCCAGGCCGGGACAGGGGGCCAACACAGATACGCAGTATTTT
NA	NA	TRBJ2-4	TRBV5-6	CASSLSGAKNIQYF	TGTGCCAGCAGCTTGTCCGGGGCCAAAAACATTCAGTACTTC
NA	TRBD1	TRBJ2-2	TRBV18	CASSPYLVQGSTGELFF	TGTGCCAGCTCACCTTACTTAGTACAGGGGAGCACCGGGGAGCTGTTTTTT
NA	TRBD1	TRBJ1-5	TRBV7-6	CASSPNRGPLSNQPQHF	TGTGCCAGCAGCCCAAACAGGGGGCCCTTAAGCAATCAGCCCCAGCATTTT
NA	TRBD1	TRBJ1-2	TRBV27	CASSLQGGYGYTF	TGTGCCAGCAGTTTACAGGGGGGCTATGGCTACACCTTC
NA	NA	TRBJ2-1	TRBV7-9	CASSPRPIQGLGQFF	TGTGCCAGCAGCCCCCGCCCAATTCAGGGCCTTGGGCAGTTCTTC
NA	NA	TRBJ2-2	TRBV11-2	CASSLAPRTAGELFF	TGTGCCAGCAGCTTAGCTCCTCGGACTGCCGGGGAGCTGTTTTTT
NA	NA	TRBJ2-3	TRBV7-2	CASSLDRYTDTQYF	TGTGCCAGCAGCTTAGACAGGTACACAGATACGCAGTATTTT
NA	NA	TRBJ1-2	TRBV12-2	CASRQPGQGGRDGYTF	TGTGCAAGTCGCCAACCCGGACAGGGGGGTAGGGATGGCTACACCTTC
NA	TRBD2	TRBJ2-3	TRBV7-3	CASSSGLASTDTQYF	TGTGCCAGCAGCTCCGGACTAGCTAGCACAGATACGCAGTATTTT
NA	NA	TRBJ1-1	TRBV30	CAWSPGRWSTEAFF	TGTGCCTGGAGTCCGGGGAGATGGAGCACTGAAGCTTTCTTT
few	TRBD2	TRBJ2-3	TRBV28	CASSSYYRLAGATDTQYF	TGTGCCAGCAGTTCCTATTACCGACTAGCGGGGGCCACAGATACGCAGTATTTT
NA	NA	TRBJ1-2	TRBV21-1	CASSKPPGQGRKGYTF	TGTGCCAGCAGCAAACCACCGGGACAGGGGAGAAAGGGCTACACCTTC
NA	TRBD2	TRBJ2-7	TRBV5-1	CASSPGAGAQYF	TGCGCCAGCAGTCCGGGAGCGGGAGCCCAGTACTTC
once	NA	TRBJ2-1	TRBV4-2	CASSLAGEDHEQFF	TGTGCCAGCAGCCTGGCCGGGGAGGACCATGAGCAGTTCTTC
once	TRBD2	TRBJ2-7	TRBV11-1	CASSFSGTGNEQYF	TGTGCCAGCAGCTTCAGCGGGACGGGGAACGAGCAGTACTTC
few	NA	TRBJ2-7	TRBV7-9	CASSDRPDLEEGDEQYF	TGTGCCAGCAGCGACCGCCCCGATCTTGAGGAGGGAGATGAGCAGTACTTC
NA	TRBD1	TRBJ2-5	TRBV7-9	CASSADRDEYF	TGTGCCAGCAGCGCCGACAGGGATGAGTACTTC
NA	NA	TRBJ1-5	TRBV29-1	CSVGPRGGQPQHF	TGCAGCGTGGGACCGAGGGGGGGGCAGCCCCAGCATTTT
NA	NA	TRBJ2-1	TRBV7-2	CASSLGPGNNEQFF	TGTGCCAGCAGCTTAGGACCGGGAAACAATGAGCAGTTCTTC
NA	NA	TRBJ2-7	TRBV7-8	CASSLALWSSYEQYF	TGTGCCAGCAGCTTAGCCCTTTGGAGCTCCTACGAGCAGTACTTC
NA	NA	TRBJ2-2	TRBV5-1	CASSPVTTNTGELFF	TGCGCCAGCAGCCCGGTTACCACGAACACCGGGGAGCTGTTTTTT
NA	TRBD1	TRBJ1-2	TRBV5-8	CASSLLHLRGLYGYTF	TGTGCCAGCAGCTTATTGCACCTCAGGGGGTTGTATGGCTACACCTTC
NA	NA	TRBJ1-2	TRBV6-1	CASSQVGRTSYGYTF	TGTGCCAGCAGCCAAGTAGGCAGGACTTCCTATGGCTACACCTTC
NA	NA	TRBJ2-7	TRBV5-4	CASSLEGGEQYF	TGTGCCAGCAGCTTGGAAGGGGGCGAGCAGTACTTC
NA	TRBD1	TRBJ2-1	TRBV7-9	CSSSSQTGLKEQFF	TGTTCCAGCAGCTCCCAGACAGGGCTAAAGGAGCAGTTCTTC
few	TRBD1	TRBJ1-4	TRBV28	CASSRNRGKANEKLFF	TGTGCCAGCAGTCGAAACAGGGGGAAAGCTAATGAAAAACTGTTTTTT
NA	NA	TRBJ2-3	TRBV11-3	CASSNAPGGTDTQYF	TGTGCCAGCAGCAACGCGCCGGGTGGGACAGATACGCAGTATTTT
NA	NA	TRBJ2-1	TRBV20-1	CSAFLRLEQFF	TGCAGTGCTTTTCTCAGGTTGGAGCAGTTCTTC
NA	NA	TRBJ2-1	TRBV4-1	CASSQAGDSYNEQFF	TGCGCCAGCAGCCAAGCCGGCGACAGCTACAATGAGCAGTTCTTC
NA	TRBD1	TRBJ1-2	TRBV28	CASSLQGVYYGYTF	TGTGCCAGCAGTTTGCAGGGGGTATACTATGGCTACACCTTC
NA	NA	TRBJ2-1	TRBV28	CASTNHRDIMRLAVYNEQFF	TGTGCCAGCACCAATCACCGGGACATCATGCGCCTAGCGGTTTACAATGAGCAGTTCTTC
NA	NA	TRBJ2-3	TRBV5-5	CASSQERATQYF	TGTGCCAGCAGCCAAGAACGCGCTACGCAGTATTTT
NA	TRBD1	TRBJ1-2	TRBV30	CAWSGGQGMYGYTF	TGTGCCTGGAGTGGGGGACAGGGGATGTATGGCTACACCTTC
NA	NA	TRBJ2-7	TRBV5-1	CASSGGSHEQYF	TGCGCCAGCAGCGGGGGCTCCCACGAGCAGTACTTC
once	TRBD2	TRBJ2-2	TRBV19	CATLRDYDTGELFF	TGTGCCACCCTCCGGGACTACGACACCGGGGAGCTGTTTTTT
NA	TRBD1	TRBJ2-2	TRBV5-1	CASRPVDRGRGWTGELFF	TGCGCCAGCAGACCGGTTGACAGGGGCAGGGGATGGACCGGGGAGCTGTTTTTT
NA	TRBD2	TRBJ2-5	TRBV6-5	CASWPSGGAETQYF	TGTGCCAGCTGGCCTAGCGGAGGGGCGGAGACCCAGTACTTC
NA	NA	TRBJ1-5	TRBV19	CASSKGEGNQPQHF	TGTGCCAGTAGTAAAGGGGAGGGCAATCAGCCCCAGCATTTT
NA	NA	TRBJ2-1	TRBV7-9	CASSPVYNEQFF	TGTGCCAGCAGCCCGGTCTACAATGAGCAGTTCTTC
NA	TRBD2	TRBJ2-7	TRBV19	CASSISSGNYEQYF	TGTGCCAGTAGTATATCTAGCGGGAACTACGAGCAGTACTTC
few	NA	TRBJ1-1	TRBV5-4	CASSLGGTTEAFF	TGTGCCAGCAGCTTGGGAGGAACCACTGAAGCTTTCTTT
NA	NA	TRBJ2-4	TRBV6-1	CASSEATGSFNYF	TGTGCCAGCAGTGAAGCTACAGGGTCTTTCAACTACTTC
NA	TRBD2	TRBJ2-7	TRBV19	CASSIGLASTYEQYF	TGTGCCAGTAGTATAGGACTAGCGTCAACCTACGAGCAGTACTTC
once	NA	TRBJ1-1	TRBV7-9	CASRPARRDSLRITEAFF	TGTGCCAGCAGACCTGCCCGGAGGGACTCTTTGAGGATCACTGAAGCTTTCTTT
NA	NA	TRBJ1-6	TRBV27	CASSSTALSSYNSPLHF	TGTGCCAGCAGTTCGACAGCCCTCAGCTCCTATAATTCACCCCTCCACTTT
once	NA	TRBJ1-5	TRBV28	CASSQLGTIHQPQHF	TGTGCCAGCAGCCAACTCGGGACAATCCATCAGCCCCAGCATTTT
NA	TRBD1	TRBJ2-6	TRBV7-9	CSSSSWPDRVISGANVLTF	TGTTCCAGCAGCTCTTGGCCGGACAGGGTCATCTCTGGGGCCAACGTCCTGACTTTC
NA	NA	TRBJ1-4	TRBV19	CASSILEGTPNEKLFF	TGTGCCAGTAGTATCCTAGAGGGGACACCAAATGAAAAACTGTTTTTT
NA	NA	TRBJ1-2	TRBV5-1	CASSLVAGANYGYTF	TGCGCCAGCAGCTTGGTGGCAGGCGCTAACTATGGCTACACCTTC
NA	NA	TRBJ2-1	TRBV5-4	CASSKGGEGYNEQFF	TGTGCCAGCAGCAAGGGGGGGGAGGGGTACAATGAGCAGTTCTTC
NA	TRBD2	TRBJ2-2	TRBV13	CASSQRDAQGELFF	TGTGCCAGCAGCCAGCGGGACGCACAGGGGGAGCTGTTTTTT
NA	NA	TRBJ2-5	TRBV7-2	CASSQGLVETQYF	TGTGCCAGCAGCCAGGGACTCGTCGAGACCCAGTACTTC